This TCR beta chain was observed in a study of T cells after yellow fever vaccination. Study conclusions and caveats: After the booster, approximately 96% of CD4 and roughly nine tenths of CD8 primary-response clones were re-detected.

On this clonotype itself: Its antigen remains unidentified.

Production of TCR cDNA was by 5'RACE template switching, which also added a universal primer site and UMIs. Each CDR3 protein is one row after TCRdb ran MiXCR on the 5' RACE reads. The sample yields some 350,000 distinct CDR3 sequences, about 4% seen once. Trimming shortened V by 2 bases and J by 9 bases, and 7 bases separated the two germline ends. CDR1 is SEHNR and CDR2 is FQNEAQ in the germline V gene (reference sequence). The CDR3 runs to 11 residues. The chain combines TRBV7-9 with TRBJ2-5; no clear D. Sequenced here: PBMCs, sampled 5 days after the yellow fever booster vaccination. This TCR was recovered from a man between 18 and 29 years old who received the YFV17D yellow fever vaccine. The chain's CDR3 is CASSLTIAQYF. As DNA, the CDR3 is TGTGCCAGCAGCTTAACGATTGCCCAGTACTTC.